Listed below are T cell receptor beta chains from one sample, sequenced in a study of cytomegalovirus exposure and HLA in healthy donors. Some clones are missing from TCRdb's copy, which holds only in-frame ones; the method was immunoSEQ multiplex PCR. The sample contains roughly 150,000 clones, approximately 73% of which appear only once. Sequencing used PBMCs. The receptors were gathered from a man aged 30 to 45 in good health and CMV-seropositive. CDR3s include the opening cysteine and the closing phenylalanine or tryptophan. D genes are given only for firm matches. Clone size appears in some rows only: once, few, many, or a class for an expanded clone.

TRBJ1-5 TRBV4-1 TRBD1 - TGCGCCAGCAGCCATGCGAACGGACGGGACAGGTCGAGGGGGGGTCAGCCCCAGCATTTT CASSHANGRDRSRGGQPQHF
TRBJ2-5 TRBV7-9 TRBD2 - TGTGCCAGCAGCTTAGTATGGACTAGCGGGAGGGCCACGGGCGAGACCCAGTACTTC CASSLVWTSGRATGETQYF
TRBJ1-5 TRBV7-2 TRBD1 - TGTGCCAGCAGCTTAGTAGGGGGCAACCCTCATCAGCCCCAGCATTTT CASSLVGGNPHQPQHF
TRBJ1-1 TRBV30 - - TGTGCCTGGAGCTCTCCGGGGTCTGAAGCTTTCTTT CAWSSPGSEAFF
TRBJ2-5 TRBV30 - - TGTGCCTGGAGCGCAGGGGTTGAGACCCAGTACTTC CAWSAGVETQYF
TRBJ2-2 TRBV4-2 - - TGTGCCAGCAGCCAAGGAGGCCAAATCCGGGCCGGGGAGCTGTTTTTT CASSQGGQIRAGELFF
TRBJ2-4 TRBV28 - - TGTGCCAGCAGTTTATCCCCGGGGAGGCCGCCTGGGAACATTCAGTACTTC CASSLSPGRPPGNIQYF
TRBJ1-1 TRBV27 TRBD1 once TGTGCCAGCAGTTTATATAAAACTGGACAGGGGTCGAACACTGAAGCTTTCTTT CASSLYKTGQGSNTEAFF
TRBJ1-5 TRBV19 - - TGTGCCAGTAGTACGTTCGCATCGCCGGGGAATCAGCCCCAGCATTTT CASSTFASPGNQPQHF
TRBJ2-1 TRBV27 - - TGTGCCAGCAGTTTGGGCCAGGGGCAGTTCTTC CASSLGQGQFF
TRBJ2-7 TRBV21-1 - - TGTGCCAGCAGCCCCACTAGCGGGAGGACGTTGAGCCACGAGCAGTACTTC CASSPTSGRTLSHEQYF
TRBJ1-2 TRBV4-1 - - TGCGCCAGCAGCCAAGAGACAGGACGTTATGGCTACACCTTC CASSQETGRYGYTF
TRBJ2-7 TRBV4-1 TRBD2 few TGCGCCAGCAGCCCCCTCGGGAGGGCTAGCTCCTACGAGCAGTACTTC CASSPLGRASSYEQYF